The next 28 T cell receptor beta chains were all read from a single sample in a study of blood T cells in healthy people across ages. Combining a sample-barcoded 5' primer with a J-beta primer mix, a second PCR ran for about 7 to 11 cycles. TCRdb reprocessed the 5' RACE reads with MiXCR, giving one entry per CDR3 protein. Of 950,000 to 1,200,000 distinct CDR3 sequences listed, less than 45% are singletons. The source material was blood. The receptors originated from a man aged 18-30 years in good health.

The chain recombines TRBV7-2 with TRBJ2-4; TRBD1 agrees at 8 bases. Unmatched junction bases numbered 13, after V lost 3 bases and J lost 0 bases. Germline CDR1 and CDR2: SGHTA and FQGNSA. The length of the CDR3 is 19 residues. The CDR3 coding sequence is TGTGCCAGCAGCTTGGGGGTCAGGGGGCGCGGGACAGCCAAAAACATTCAGTACTTC. The encoded protein is CASSLGVRGRGTAKNIQYF.

This clonotype was found a few times. V usage is TRBV20-1 and J usage is TRBJ2-3; 10 bases are shared with TRBD1. Looked up from germline, CDR1 is DFQATT and CDR2 is SNEGSKA (reference sequence). There are 15 residues in the CDR3. The V gene end was trimmed by 5 bases and the J gene end by 4 bases; junction bases not matched to a gene: 9. The CDR3 region is CSAQRTGGESDTQYF. CDR3 in DNA: TGCAGTGCTCAAAGGACAGGGGGAGAGTCAGATACGCAGTATTTT.

The chain has TRBV7-2 and TRBJ2-1; D gene uncertain. Germline assignment: CDR1 SGHTA and CDR2 FQGNSA. V was shortened by 5 bases and J by 8 bases, with 13 bases between the two germline ends. The CDR3 spans 13 residues. Here the CDR3 reads CASSPLVPHEQFF. CDR3 DNA sequence: TGTGCCAGCAGCCCTCTAGTCCCTCATGAGCAGTTCTTC.

CDR3 sequence reads: CATTGGTEAFF. CDR3 coding DNA: TGTGCCACCACCGGAGGCACTGAAGCTTTCTTT. The rearrangement joins TRBV2 to TRBJ1-1; D gene unclear. Germline assignment: CDR1 SNHLY and CDR2 FYNNEI. Trimming shortened V by 10 bases and J by 4 bases, and 10 bases separated the two germline ends. The CDR3 consists of 11 residues.

The chain employs TRBV7-2 and TRBJ1-2; 9 bases agree with TRBD1. V lost 5 bases to trimming and J lost 8 bases; unmatched junction nucleotides: 9. The CDR3 sequence is 14 residues long. From germline, CDR1 is SGHTA and CDR2 FQGNSA. CDR3 coding DNA: TGTGCCAGCAGCGCATCCGGGACAGGGTTCGGCTACACCTTC. Amino acids: CASSASGTGFGYTF.

V gene TRBV7-3 combines with J gene TRBJ1-4; D is possibly TRBD1 (5 bases). V dropped 0 bases and J dropped 8 bases, with 13 bases sitting between them. The germline V gene has CDR1 SGHTA and CDR2 FQGTGA. This CDR3 contains 15 residues. The CDR3 loop is CASSLTFRDREKLFF. The CDR3 nucleotides read TGTGCCAGCAGCTTAACGTTCAGGGACCGGGAAAAACTGTTTTTT.

The table lists this clonotype with a few counts. This chain uses TRBV6-1 with TRBJ1-1; D gene uncertain. V lost 3 bases to trimming and J lost 8 bases, with 10 bases between them. Per germline, CDR1 MNHNS and CDR2 SASEGT. The CDR3 extends over 12 amino acids. The chain's CDR3 is CASSDVGFEAFF. The CDR3 nucleotides read TGTGCCAGCAGTGATGTAGGCTTCGAAGCTTTCTTT.

V gene TRBV6-5 combines with J gene TRBJ1-2; no reliable D call. In germline, CDR1 is MNHEY, CDR2 SVGAGI. The germline V and J ends were trimmed by 2 bases and 5 bases, with 9 bases remaining between them. The CDR3 is made up of 13 amino acids. Here the CDR3 reads CASSYPGMYGYTF. In DNA, the CDR3 is TGTGCCAGCAGTTACCCGGGGATGTATGGCTACACCTTC.

The genes are TRBV6-1 and TRBJ1-1; 8 bases fit TRBD1. Trimming at V came to 3 bases and at J to 1 base, leaving 7 bases not matched to a gene. CDR3 length: 16 residues. Per germline, CDR1 MNHNS and CDR2 SASEGT. This chain's CDR3 is CASSDATGTGNTEAFF. The CDR3 DNA is TGTGCCAGCAGTGACGCAACCGGGACAGGGAACACTGAAGCTTTCTTT.

The chain joins TRBV9 to TRBJ1-4; D perhaps matches TRBD1 (6 bases). The CDR3 totals 15 residues. Germline V gene data show CDR1 as SGDLS and CDR2 as YYNGEE. Trimming pared 0 bases from V and 7 bases from J, leaving 13 bases between. The CDR3 is CASSVEGSGAEKLFF. In DNA, the CDR3 is TGTGCCAGCAGCGTAGAAGGATCAGGGGCTGAAAAACTGTTTTTT.

This clonotype came up once. The rearrangement joins TRBV5-1 to TRBJ2-4, with a possible D match to TRBD2 (5 bases). CDR1 is SGHRS and CDR2 is YFSETQ in the germline V gene. Trimming stripped 0 bases from V and 0 bases from J, with 7 bases between. CDR3 length equals 15 residues. The CDR3 DNA sequence: TGCGCCAGCAGCTTGGAGGCGGGAGCCAAAAACATTCAGTACTTC. Protein sequence: CASSLEAGAKNIQYF.

The V and J genes are TRBV14 and TRBJ1-2; unclear D gene. The germline V gene has CDR1 SGHDN and CDR2 FVKESK. CDR3 length: 14 residues. The V and J ends lost 0 bases and 3 bases respectively, with 8 bases between them. CDR3 loop: CASSQEIADYGYTF. CDR3 sequence (DNA): TGTGCCAGCAGCCAAGAAATTGCCGACTATGGCTACACCTTC.

This clonotype was counted a few times. The chain joins TRBV11-1 to TRBJ1-1; D ambiguous. Trimming stripped 3 bases from V and 1 base from J, with 12 bases between. The CDR3 is 15 residues long. In germline, CDR1 is SGHAT, CDR2 FQDESV (reference sequence). CDR3 residues: CASSFHSTPNTEAFF. The DNA of the CDR3 is TGTGCCAGCAGCTTCCACAGTACCCCGAACACTGAAGCTTTCTTT.

V is TRBV20-1 and J is TRBJ1-1, with D possibly matching TRBD1 (5 bases). Trimming stripped 5 bases from V and 2 bases from J, with 12 bases between. The CDR3 sequence is 13 residues long. Germline V gives CDR1 DFQATT, CDR2 SNEGSKA (reference sequence). DNA of the CDR3: TGCAGTGCTGCCCGAGGGGAAAACACTGAAGCTTTCTTT. Protein sequence: CSAARGENTEAFF.

The chain combines TRBV5-5 with TRBJ1-1, with 7 positions matching TRBD1. The germline gives CDR1 SGHKS, CDR2 YYEKEE (reference sequence). The CDR3 spans 15 residues. V dropped 4 bases and J dropped 2; count of bases not matched to a gene: 8. The CDR3 DNA reads TGTGCCAGCAGCGCCAGAGGGGGCGCTAACACTGAAGCTTTCTTT. Translating gives CASSARGGANTEAFF.

V and J are TRBV29-1 and TRBJ1-2; D is undetermined. Germline V lookup: CDR1 SQVTM, CDR2 ANQGSEA. The CDR3 extends over 13 amino acids. Trimming cost V 7 bases and J 3 bases, with 15 bases left between them. CDR3 region: CSAQSDGDYGYTF. As DNA, the CDR3 is TGCAGCGCCCAGTCGGACGGGGACTATGGCTACACCTTC. Full variable domain (outside the CDR3, taken from reference TRBV29-1 and TRBJ1-2): SAVISQKPSRDICQRGTSLTIQCQVDSQVTMMFWYRQQPGQSLTLIATANQGSEATYESGFVIDKFPISRPNLTFSTLTVSNMSPEDSSIYLCSAQSDGDYGYTFGSGTRLTVV.

The rearrangement joins TRBV12-3 or TRBV12-4 to TRBJ1-1; D uncertain. The CDR3 consists of 12 residues. V was clipped by 7 bases and J by 1 base, with 7 bases between them. CDR3 bases: TGTGCCAGCAACCTGCCGAACACTGAAGCTTTCTTT. Protein product: CASNLPNTEAFF.

The gene calls are TRBV10-3 and TRBJ1-6; TRBD1 agrees at 10 bases. The germline V gene encodes CDR1 ENHRY and CDR2 SYGVKD. V shed 6 bases, J shed 10 bases, and the junction held 9 bases outside the gene matches. CDR3 length equals 15 residues. This CDR3 is CAISLGTGADSPLHF. In DNA, the CDR3 is TGTGCCATCAGCCTCGGGACAGGGGCGGACTCACCCCTCCACTTT.

The chain has TRBV7-2 and TRBJ1-1; D uncertain. Between the trimmed V and J ends, which lost 6 bases and 3 bases, there was a span of 11 bases. The length of the CDR3 is 13 residues. Germline V gene data show CDR1 as SGHTA and CDR2 as FQGNSA. CDR3 coding DNA: TGTGCCAGCAGTTGGTTGTGGGACACTGAAGCTTTCTTT. Translated, it gives CASSWLWDTEAFF.

This clonotype occurred a few times. The chain carries TRBV29-1 and TRBJ1-2; 7 bases fit TRBD1. The germline V gene has CDR1 SQVTM and CDR2 ANQGSEA. This CDR3 has 14 residues. With V trimmed by 1 base and J by 3 bases, 5 bases remained unmatched. CDR3 in DNA: TGCAGCGTTGAAGGGACAGGTTTTCACTATGGCTACACCTTC. It encodes CSVEGTGFHYGYTF.

This clonotype was observed a few times. The chain uses TRBV20-1 and TRBJ1-2, with TRBD1 matching over 8 bases. The germline V gene encodes CDR1 DFQATT and CDR2 SNEGSKA (reference sequence). This CDR3 contains 14 residues. The CDR3 is CSVNQGALNYGYTF. CDR3 bases: TGCAGCGTGAACCAGGGGGCGCTAAACTATGGCTACACCTTC.

This clonotype has a handful of counts. This chain uses TRBV10-3 with TRBJ1-1, with 9 bases fitting TRBD1. Germline CDR1 and CDR2: ENHRY and SYGVKD. The CDR3 consists of 14 residues. The V segment lost 6 bases and the J segment 3 bases; nucleotides outside the gene matches: 5. CDR3 in DNA: TGTGCCATCAGCGGGACAGGGTGCGACACTGAAGCTTTCTTT. This encodes CAISGTGCDTEAFF.

The rearrangement joins TRBV15 to TRBJ2-1; unclear D gene. The CDR3 runs to 16 residues. The germline CDR1 and CDR2 sequences are LNHNV and YYDKDF (reference sequence). V lost 5 bases to trimming and J lost 0 bases, with 14 bases between them. CDR3 bases: TGTGCCACCAGCCTTAGGACCGCAAGCTCCTACAATGAGCAGTTCTTC. Encoded protein: CATSLRTASSYNEQFF.

In DNA form, the CDR3 reads TGCGCCAGCACCGCCGGGGGGGGTATGAGGAGGTATGGCTACACCTTC. It codes for CASTAGGGMRRYGYTF. The chain couples TRBV10-2 to TRBJ1-2; the D gene is possibly TRBD1 (5 bases). With 7 bases removed from V and 5 bases from J, the gap between germline ends came to 23 bases. The CDR3 covers 16 residues. Germline V gene sequence: CDR1 WSHSY, CDR2 SAAADI.

CDR3: CASSARQVQETQYF. The CDR3 coding sequence is TGTGCCAGCAGTGCAAGACAGGTTCAGGAGACCCAGTACTTC. The chain recombines TRBV6-1 with TRBJ2-5; weak D call: TRBD1 (6 bases). There are 14 residues in the CDR3. V lost 4 bases and J 5 bases, leaving 14 bases between the germline ends. Germline V gene sequence: CDR1 MNHNS, CDR2 SASEGT.

This clonotype was counted between two and nine times. The rearrangement links TRBV6-5 to TRBJ1-4; D gene unclear. The CDR3 runs 14 residues. CDR1 and CDR2 from the germline V gene are MNHEY and SVGAGI. V was clipped by 4 bases and J by 10 bases, with 16 bases between them. CDR3 region: CASSSASSVRKLFF. The CDR3 DNA reads as TGTGCCAGCAGTTCCGCCAGTAGTGTGAGAAAACTGTTTTTT.

The chain couples TRBV20-1 to TRBJ1-2, with a weak D call TRBD1 (5 bases). Looked up from germline, CDR1 is DFQATT and CDR2 is SNEGSKA (reference sequence). This CDR3 has 14 amino acids. The CDR3 loop reads CSHTAGLANYGYTF. The CDR3 coding sequence is TGCAGCCATACCGCAGGGCTCGCTAACTATGGCTACACCTTC.

The sample holds many counts of this clonotype. CDR3 DNA sequence: TGTGCCAGCAGTTACTCGGACAGAACGCAGTATTTT. This codes for CASSYSDRTQYF. The genes are TRBV6-6 and TRBJ2-3; perhaps TRBD1 as D (6 bases). The germline V gene encodes CDR1 MNHNY and CDR2 SVGAGI (reference sequence). V lost 0 bases to trimming and J lost 9 bases, with 7 bases between them. This CDR3 contains 12 residues.